This T cell receptor (beta chain) was recovered during a study of PD-L1 blockade in urothelial cancer. Whole-study context: Bladder-origin urothelial cancer in males described twenty-five of the 29 patients.

Clones were sequenced by immunoSEQ multiplex PCR, and TCRdb holds only the in-frame ones, with some missing. This sample has around 80,000 clones, with 87% found just once. Sample numbers ranged from 1 to 8 per patient, encompassing pretreatment and on-treatment collections. The CDR3 sequence is 14 residues long. Trimming at V came to 2 bases and at J to 2 bases, leaving 2 bases not matched to a gene. Germline-derived CDR1 and CDR2 are GTSNPN and SVGIG (reference sequence). J is TRBJ2-3 and V is TRBV30; 9 bases agree with TRBD2. This TCR was recovered from a woman in her 70s with urothelial cancer. The input for sequencing was PBMCs, taken around atezolizumab (anti-PD-L1) treatment. CDR3 residues: CAWSLAGTTDTQYF. The CDR3 nucleotides read TGTGCCTGGAGTCTAGCGGGGACCACAGATACGCAGTATTTT.